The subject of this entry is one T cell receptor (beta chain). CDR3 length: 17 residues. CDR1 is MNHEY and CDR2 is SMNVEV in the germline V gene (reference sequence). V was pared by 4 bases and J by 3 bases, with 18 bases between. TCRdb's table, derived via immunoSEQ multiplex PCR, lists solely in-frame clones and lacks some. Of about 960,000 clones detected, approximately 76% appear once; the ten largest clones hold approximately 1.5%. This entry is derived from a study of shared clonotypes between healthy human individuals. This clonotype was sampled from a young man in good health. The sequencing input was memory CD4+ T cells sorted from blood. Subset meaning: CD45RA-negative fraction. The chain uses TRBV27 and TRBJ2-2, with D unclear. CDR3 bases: TGTGCCAGCAGTTCGTACACTGAAGATGAGTACACCGGGGAGCTGTTTTTT. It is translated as CASSSYTEDEYTGELFF.